The clone carrying this T cell receptor (beta chain) has a count of ten or more. The antigen remains undetermined. The cDNA 3' end received a ligated oligonucleotide with a UMI. The first PCR ran 4 to 5 cycles with an equimolar RC1.1 and RC1.2 beta primer mix. Each CDR3 protein gets one entry after TCRdb re-called the UMI-ligation and nested PCR reads with MiXCR. The table shows tens of thousands of distinct CDR3 sequences, with roughly 11% occurring only once. This record comes from a study of quantifying T cell responses using KT2 cells. About the research overall: cDNA was made from DNase-treated RNA using alpha and beta constant primers.

Study findings and constraints: Even the lowest spike-in, about one KT2 cell per 100,000 PBMC, yielded detectable KT2 sequences. The number of KT2 alpha and beta sequences was a linear function of input KT2 cells.

Unfractionated PBMC were spiked with known numbers of KT2 clone cells. Different KT2-to-PBMC ratios were created with a constant PBMC count. The sequenced material came from PBMCs spiked with cells of the T cell clone KT2. This clonotype originated in a human donor.

CDR3 sequence (DNA): TGTGCCAGCCAAGACAGGGGTACTATTAACTATGGCTACACCTTC. Protein sequence: CASQDRGTINYGYTF. The rearrangement joins TRBV2 to TRBJ1-2; 8 bases fit TRBD1. Germline CDR1 SNHLY, CDR2 FYNNEI. CDR3 length equals 15 residues. V shed 8 bases, J shed 1 base, and the junction held 9 bases outside the gene matches.